One and the same sample provided the 21 T cell receptor beta chains below, sequenced in a study of identical twins. In TCRdb, the 5' RACE reads were re-called with MiXCR into one record per CDR3 protein. The sample holds fewer than 900,000 distinct CDR3 sequences, around 21% seen once. Separately, the same data were catalogued under a study of T cells expressing NK-cell markers.

The sample taken for sequencing was PBMCs. The receptors were gathered from a woman under 30 in good health.

This clonotype was picked up many times. V usage is TRBV4-3 and J usage is TRBJ2-3; D is unresolved. The CDR3 is 13 residues long. V was shortened by 1 base and J by 3 bases, with 5 bases between the two germline ends. Per germline, CDR1 LGHNA and CDR2 YSLEER. Here the CDR3 reads CASSQAGTDTQYF. CDR3 in DNA: TGCGCCAGCAGCCAAGCTGGGACAGATACGCAGTATTTT.

About this clonotype itself: At one end, the junction sequence differs from germline, possibly due to a read error. The chain links TRBV12-3 or TRBV12-4 to TRBJ1-4; D is unresolved. This CDR3 has 13 residues. CDR3 region: CASSPRSNGKLFF. The CDR3 region has the DNA TGTGCCAGCAGTCCCCGGTCCAATGGAAAACTGTTTTTT.

This clonotype showed up just a few times. The rearrangement uses TRBV4-2 and TRBJ1-1; D remains unclear. The V gene's germline CDR1 is LGHNA and CDR2 YNFKEQ. The CDR3 loop spans 14 amino acids. The V and J ends lost 7 bases and 3 bases respectively, with 15 bases between them. CDR3 nucleotide sequence: TGTGCCAGCACAACGGGGATGCGGGACACTGAAGCTTTCTTT. Translation: CASTTGMRDTEAFF.

The genes are TRBV5-6 and TRBJ2-7; 7 nucleotides match TRBD1. This CDR3 spans 13 amino acids. Trimming at V came to 1 base and at J to 4 bases, leaving 2 bases not matched to a gene. CDR1 is SGHDT and CDR2 is YYEEEE in the germline V gene. This CDR3 is CASSLSGQYEQYF. The CDR3 DNA follows: TGTGCCAGCAGCTTGTCGGGACAGTACGAGCAGTACTTC. Full variable domain (rest looked up from reference TRBV5-6 and TRBJ2-7): DAGVTQSPTHLIKTRGQQVTLRCSPKSGHDTVSWYQQALGQGPQFIFQYYEEEERQRGNFPDRFSGHQFPNYSSELNVNALLLGDSALYLCASSLSGQYEQYFGPGTRLTVT.

This clonotype was counted ten times or more. The V call is TRBV5-6, the J call TRBJ1-1; D is undetermined. The CDR3 is 12 residues long. Between the trimmed V and J ends, which lost 3 bases and 8 bases, there was a span of 11 bases. Germline loops: CDR1 SGHDT, CDR2 YYEEEE. The CDR3 sequence: CASSSISYEAFF. Here the CDR3 DNA reads TGTGCCAGCAGCTCGATTAGTTACGAAGCTTTCTTT.

This clonotype was detected only a few times. The chain uses TRBV20-1 and TRBJ2-1; 9 bases map to TRBD2. There are 14 residues in the CDR3. Germline loops: CDR1 DFQATT, CDR2 SNEGSKA (reference sequence). With V trimmed by 6 bases and J by 6 bases, 9 bases remained unmatched. In nucleotides, the CDR3 is TGCAGTGCACTCCCAGCGGGAGGTCCCAATGAGCAGTTCTTC. This encodes CSALPAGGPNEQFF.

This clonotype was picked up a small number of times. V gene TRBV7-2 combines with J gene TRBJ2-7; TRBD2 matches 7 bases. The J segment lost 4 bases and the V segment lost 0 bases, leaving 6 bases of the junction unmatched. Looked up from germline, CDR1 is SGHTA and CDR2 is FQGNSA. The CDR3 is 15 residues long. CDR3 bases: TGTGCCAGCAGCTTAGCGGGAGGGCCTCTATACGAGCAGTACTTC. Its protein product is CASSLAGGPLYEQYF.

The chain employs TRBV29-1 and TRBJ2-3; D possibly matches TRBD1 or TRBD2 (5 bases each). Germline CDR1 and CDR2: SQVTM and ANQGSEA. The CDR3 spans 14 residues. V gave up 4 bases and J gave up 0 bases, with 11 bases separating them. This chain's CDR3 is CSVVRGASTDTQYF. As DNA, the CDR3 is TGCAGCGTTGTTAGAGGGGCCAGCACAGATACGCAGTATTTT.

The chain has TRBV6-5 and TRBJ2-1; D is uncertain. The germline V gene encodes CDR1 MNHEY and CDR2 SVGAGI. CDR3 length equals 16 residues. V shed 0 bases and J shed 0 bases, with 9 bases lying between them. CDR3 DNA: TGTGCCAGCAGTTACTCGGGCTCCAGCTCCTACAATGAGCAGTTCTTC. This gives the protein CASSYSGSSSYNEQFF.

This clonotype was seen only once. The chain employs TRBV7-2 and TRBJ2-1, with 11 nucleotides matching TRBD2. With V trimmed by 4 bases and J by 7 bases, 9 bases remained unmatched. There are 16 residues in the CDR3. Germline lookup yields CDR1 SGHTA and CDR2 FQGNSA. Here the CDR3 DNA reads TGTGCCAGCAGCTCCACCGGGACTAGCGGCTCTAATGAGCAGTTCTTC. Protein: CASSSTGTSGSNEQFF.

The J gene is TRBJ2-1, the V gene TRBV12-3 or TRBV12-4, with TRBD2 identical over 12 bases. Germline trimming cut 8 bases from V and 9 bases from J; bases unmatched to any gene: 8. The CDR3 sequence is 14 residues long. CDR3 DNA: TGTGCCAGCGAAGGACTAGCGGGAAGCAGTGAGCAGTTCTTC. Encoded protein: CASEGLAGSSEQFF.

The gene calls are TRBV6-2 or TRBV6-3 and TRBJ2-7; 10 nucleotides agree with TRBD2. Germline CDR1 is MNHEY and CDR2 is SVGEGT. The CDR3 runs to 13 residues. V trimming: 7 bases; J trimming: 3 bases; junction bases outside the gene matches: 3. The CDR3 sequence is CASIRTSGYEQYF. For the CDR3, the DNA is TGTGCCAGCATCAGGACTAGCGGCTACGAGCAGTACTTC.

V usage is TRBV21-1 and J usage is TRBJ2-5. TRBV21-1 is labeled a pseudogene. This CDR3 has 12 residues. DNA for the CDR3: TGTGCCGGATGCCAGTACCAAGAGACCCAGTACTTC. Its translation: CAGCQYQETQYF.

V gene TRBV27 combines with J gene TRBJ2-5; tentatively, D is TRBD1 (7 bases). The germline V and J ends were trimmed by 7 bases and 5 bases, with 20 bases remaining between them. CDR1 and CDR2 from the germline V gene are MNHEY and SMNVEV (reference sequence). The CDR3 consists of 15 residues. CDR3 DNA: TGTGCCAGCAACTACCGACAGGGTCGGGAGGAGACCCAGTACTTC. Its translation is CASNYRQGREETQYF.

In this sample, this clonotype turned up many times. V gene TRBV6-2 or TRBV6-3 combines with J gene TRBJ2-7; no clear D gene. Germline CDR1 MNHEY, CDR2 SVGEGT. The CDR3 runs 13 residues. Trimming pared 3 bases from V and 6 bases from J, leaving 12 bases between. Here the CDR3 reads CASSYGLVAEQYF. Here the CDR3 DNA reads TGTGCCAGCAGTTATGGTTTAGTCGCCGAGCAGTACTTC.

V is TRBV20-1 and J is TRBJ2-2; D perhaps matches TRBD2 (6 bases). The V and J ends lost 1 base and 4 bases respectively, with 10 bases between them. The CDR3 is 14 residues long. Germline assignment: CDR1 DFQATT and CDR2 SNEGSKA (reference sequence). In DNA, the CDR3 is TGCAGTGCTAGAGCCTCGGGAGTCACCGGGGAGCTGTTTTTT. This codes for CSARASGVTGELFF.

The genes are TRBV9 and TRBJ1-4, with D perhaps TRBD1 (6 bases). The CDR3 length is 14 residues. Trimming removed 0 bases from V and 8 bases from J, with 11 bases in between. CDR1 and CDR2 from the germline V gene are SGDLS and YYNGEE. In DNA form, the CDR3 reads TGTGCCAGCAGCGTAGGAGCAGGGGACGAAAAACTGTTTTTT. As protein: CASSVGAGDEKLFF.

This clonotype was seen a few times. The DNA for the CDR3 is TGTGCCAGCAGCTTGGGTGGGACAGGGTGGCCCTACGAGCAGTACTTC. It yields the protein CASSLGGTGWPYEQYF. The chain carries TRBV5-6 and TRBJ2-7; TRBD1 agrees at 9 bases. In germline, CDR1 is SGHDT, CDR2 YYEEEE. The ends lost 0 bases at V and 2 bases at J; junction bases unmatched: 6. The CDR3 is made up of 16 amino acids.

The V call is TRBV7-9, the J call TRBJ1-2; D is unresolved. The germline CDR1 and CDR2 sequences are SEHNR and FQNEAQ (reference sequence). V was cut by 5 bases and J by 5 bases, with 15 bases left in between. CDR3 length equals 14 residues. In DNA, the CDR3 is TGTGCCAGCAGCAACTGGACTAACAGATATGGCTACACCTTC. This translates into CASSNWTNRYGYTF.

This clonotype was found a few times. The chain combines TRBV18 with TRBJ2-7; D is unclear. V was trimmed by 6 bases and J by 5 bases, leaving 14 bases between them. The length of the CDR3 is 13 residues. Germline-derived CDR1 and CDR2 are KGHSH and LQKENI. CDR3 coding DNA: TGTGCCAGCTCCCGAGGAGAAGGAAACGAGCAGTACTTC. As protein: CASSRGEGNEQYF.

This clonotype was detected a few times. The chain recombines TRBV7-6 with TRBJ2-3, with 13 nucleotides matching TRBD2. Germline assignment: CDR1 SGHVS and CDR2 FNYEAQ. V lost 5 bases and J lost 1; bases outside the gene matches: 6. This CDR3 is built from 17 residues. In nucleotides, the CDR3 is TGTGCCAGCAGCCCCCGCGGGACTAGCGGGGGCACAGATACGCAGTATTTT. Translation gives CASSPRGTSGGTDTQYF.